A single sample is the source of the 30 T cell receptor beta chains below, sequenced in a study of CD8 T cells in Susac syndrome. An input of about 0.5 to 1 ug of RNA was subjected to reverse transcription using random hexamers. TCRdb re-analysed the immunoSEQ multiplex PCR reads in MiXCR, keeping a single row per CDR3 protein. The table lists about 200,000 distinct CDR3 sequences, approximately 95% of them singletons. The specimen was CD4+ T cells from PBMCs. These receptors originate from a human donor in good health.

The gene calls are TRBV5-1 and TRBJ2-7; D remains ambiguous. Trimming pared 4 bases from V and 1 base from J, leaving 9 bases between. The CDR3 is 13 residues long. CDR1 SGHRS and CDR2 YFSETQ come from the germline V gene. CDR3 coding DNA: TGCGCCAGCAGCGCGGACGGTTCCTACGAGCAGTACGTC. This sequence encodes CASSADGSYEQYV.

This chain links TRBV29-1 with TRBJ2-4; 8 nucleotides align to TRBD2. J gave up 8 bases and V 5 bases, and 11 bases lay outside the gene matches. CDR1 is SQVTM and CDR2 is ANQGSEA in the germline V gene. CDR3 length equals 14 residues. In DNA, the CDR3 is TGCAGCGTTTATCCGGCGGGAGGTTTAGACATTCAGTACTTC. Translation: CSVYPAGGLDIQYF.

This clonotype has only one observation. V is TRBV5-4 and J is TRBJ2-1; D is unresolved. The germline CDR1 and CDR2 sequences are SGHNT and YYREEE (reference sequence). V dropped 0 bases and J dropped 5 bases, with 9 bases sitting between them. The CDR3 is made up of 14 amino acids. CDR3 in amino acids: CASSLGVADNEQFF. The CDR3 nucleotides are TGTGCCAGCAGCTTGGGGGTAGCTGACAATGAGCAGTTCTTC.

The rearrangement joins TRBV7-9 to TRBJ2-3, with D perhaps TRBD1 or TRBD2 (5 bases each). The CDR3 consists of 16 residues. In germline, CDR1 is SEHNR, CDR2 FQNEAQ (reference sequence). V shed 3 bases and J shed 5 bases, with 18 bases lying between them. The CDR3 DNA is TGTGCCAGCAGCTTGGCTTCCGGGACCGACGGAGATACGCAGTATTTT. Translated: CASSLASGTDGDTQYF.

This chain joins TRBV15 and TRBJ2-5, with D hard to call. Trimming pared 0 bases from V and 2 bases from J, leaving 13 bases between. CDR1 LNHNV and CDR2 YYDKDF come from the germline V gene (reference sequence). The CDR3 runs 16 residues. The CDR3 DNA reads TGTGCCACCAGCAGAGATAGGAGTAGAATTCAAGAGACCCAGTACTTC. Translated: CATSRDRSRIQETQYF.

The chain has TRBV10-2 and TRBJ1-1, with D unclear. V shed 2 bases and J shed 0 bases, with 7 bases lying between them. The CDR3 has 14 amino acids. Germline V gene data show CDR1 as WSHSY and CDR2 as SAAADI. The CDR3 loop reads CASSEIRVNTEAFF. In DNA, the CDR3 is TGCGCCAGCAGTGAGATTAGGGTGAACACTGAAGCTTTCTTT.

The chain uses TRBV20-1 and TRBJ2-1, with a possible D match to TRBD2 (6 bases). This CDR3 is 14 amino acids long. CDR1 DFQATT and CDR2 SNEGSKA come from the germline V gene (reference sequence). V shed 6 bases and J shed 0 bases, with 12 bases lying between them. CDR3 DNA: TGCAGTGCCGGGACTGAGAGCTCCTACAATGAGCAGTTCTTC. Residues: CSAGTESSYNEQFF.

The V call is TRBV4-1, the J call TRBJ1-5; D not resolved. Trimming pared 1 base from V and 4 bases from J, leaving 8 bases between. The germline CDR1 and CDR2 sequences are MGHRA and YSYEKL. The CDR3 loop spans 14 amino acids. CDR3 coding DNA: TGCGCCAGCAGCCAAGGTTTAGTGAATCAGCCCCAGCATTTT. This codes for CASSQGLVNQPQHF.

This chain uses TRBV7-3 with TRBJ2-1; TRBD2 matches at 10 bases. J gave up 8 bases and V 5 bases, and 3 bases lay outside the gene matches. The CDR3 has 13 residues. Germline CDR1 reads SGHTA; CDR2 reads FQGTGA. Here the CDR3 DNA reads TGTGCCAGCAGCCCTAGCGGGGGATATGAGCAGTTCTTC. It codes for CASSPSGGYEQFF.

The V and J genes are TRBV29-1 and TRBJ2-1; D is unresolved. Germline CDR1 reads SQVTM; CDR2 reads ANQGSEA. The germline V and J ends were trimmed by 4 bases and 7 bases, with 11 bases remaining between them. This CDR3 is 12 amino acids long. The DNA of the CDR3 is TGCAGCGTTGGGTGGAGTAGAAATGAGCAGTTCTTC. This codes for CSVGWSRNEQFF.

The rearrangement uses TRBV3-1 and TRBJ2-1; 8 bases align to TRBD2. Trimming removed 4 bases from V and 8 bases from J; junction bases left unmatched: 4. Germline lookup yields CDR1 LGHDT and CDR2 YNNKEL (reference sequence). The CDR3 spans 13 residues. CDR3 sequence reads: CASSPGGVHEQFF. The CDR3 bases are TGTGCCAGCAGCCCGGGGGGGGTCCATGAGCAGTTCTTC.

As to this clonotype: The missing conserved phenylalanine or tryptophan at the end of this CDR3 makes a read error likely. The chain is built from TRBV27 and TRBJ2-2; D tentatively fits TRBD1 or TRBD2 (5 bases each). The V gene lost 10 bases and the J gene lost 1 base, with 10 bases spanning the gap. Germline CDR1 MNHEY, CDR2 SMNVEV (reference sequence). The CDR3 extends over 13 amino acids. CDR3 residues: CATGTGNTGELFL. CDR3 nucleotides: TGTGCCACCGGGACGGGGAACACCGGGGAGCTGTTTCTT.

The chain combines TRBV7-9 with TRBJ2-1; tentative D call: TRBD2 (6 bases). The V gene lost 4 bases and the J gene lost 5 bases, with 21 bases spanning the gap. From germline, CDR1 is SEHNR and CDR2 FQNEAQ (reference sequence). The CDR3 is 17 amino acids. The CDR3 loop is CASSSPGDRLNDNEQFF. Written as DNA, the CDR3 is TGTGCCAGCAGCTCCCCGGGGGATAGGCTTAACGACAATGAGCAGTTCTTC.

This sequence joins TRBV12-3 or TRBV12-4 and TRBJ2-2, with 8 bases that match TRBD1. This CDR3 is built from 16 residues. Trimming cost V 7 bases and J 4 bases; bases outside gene matches: 11. The CDR3 DNA is TGTGCCAGCACTCGTTCTCCGGGACAGGTCACCGGGGAGCTGTTTTTT. Its translation: CASTRSPGQVTGELFF.

The chain has TRBV20-1 and TRBJ2-3, with TRBD2 matching over 9 bases. CDR1 is DFQATT and CDR2 is SNEGSKA in the germline V gene (reference sequence). This CDR3 spans 18 amino acids. J lost 0 bases, V lost 1 base, and 11 bases had no gene match. CDR3 region: CSARVDLGLADSTDTQYF. CDR3 bases: TGCAGTGCTAGAGTTGATCTGGGACTAGCCGATAGCACAGATACGCAGTATTTT.

V gene TRBV29-1 combines with J gene TRBJ1-1; D remains ambiguous. V dropped 5 bases and J dropped 5 bases, with 12 bases sitting between them. CDR3 size: 12 residues. Germline V CDR1 and CDR2: SQVTM, ANQGSEA. This chain's CDR3 is CSVRGFGTEAFF. The CDR3 coding sequence is TGCAGCGTTCGGGGTTTTGGGACTGAAGCTTTCTTT.

The rearrangement links TRBV18 to TRBJ1-2, with 7 bases lining up with TRBD1. Germline values: CDR1 KGHSH, CDR2 LQKENI. V lost 3 bases and J lost 3; bases outside the gene matches: 13. The CDR3 extends over 17 amino acids. The CDR3, as DNA: TGTGCCAGCTCACCTCTGAATGACAGGGCGGGTGACTATGGCTACACCTTC. Amino acids: CASSPLNDRAGDYGYTF.

This clonotype was detected once. V usage is TRBV4-1 and J usage is TRBJ1-1; no clear D. Germline assignment: CDR1 MGHRA and CDR2 YSYEKL. V lost 4 bases and J lost 0, with 6 bases in between. This CDR3 contains 13 residues. CDR3 nucleotides: TGCGCCAGCAGCCCTAAGTTGAACACTGAAGCTTTCTTT. Translating gives CASSPKLNTEAFF.

This chain joins TRBV7-2 and TRBJ2-3, with D perhaps TRBD1 (5 bases). The CDR3 length is 14 residues. Looked up from germline, CDR1 is SGHTA and CDR2 is FQGNSA. Trimming took 5 bases from V and 6 from J, leaving 15 bases between them. The CDR3 nucleotides are TGTGCCAGCAGCCTACGGTGGGGCCCGGATACGCAGTATTTT. This codes for CASSLRWGPDTQYF.

V is TRBV16 and J is TRBJ1-2; 8 bases fit TRBD1. The CDR3 is 14 amino acids. V shed 4 bases and J 6 bases; nucleotides not matched to a gene: 7. The germline CDR1 and CDR2 sequences are KGHSY and FQNENV. The DNA for the CDR3 is TGTGCCAGCAGCCGAACCTCAGGGGGCGATGGCTACACCTTC. Translated: CASSRTSGGDGYTF. The full variable domain, completed using reference TRBV16 and TRBJ1-2, is GEEVAQTPKHLVRGEGQKAKLYCAPIKGHSYVFWYQQVLKNEFKFLISFQNENVFDETGMPKERFSAKCLPNSPCSLEIQATKLEDSAVYFCASSRTSGGDGYTFGSGTRLTVV.

The V call is TRBV18, the J call TRBJ1-1, with 8 positions matching TRBD1. The CDR3 contains 16 residues. The V gene end was trimmed by 3 bases and the J gene end by 4 bases; junction bases not matched to a gene: 10. CDR1 and CDR2 from the germline V gene are KGHSH and LQKENI. In DNA form, the CDR3 reads TGTGCCAGCTCACCTAAGGCAGGGGGCGGAAGCACTGAAGCTTTCTTT. This codes for CASSPKAGGGSTEAFF.

This clonotype showed up just once. V and J are TRBV20-1 and TRBJ2-1, with a tentative D call TRBD2 (6 bases). The germline V gene has CDR1 DFQATT and CDR2 SNEGSKA (reference sequence). The germline V and J ends were trimmed by 0 bases and 9 bases, with 18 bases remaining between them. This CDR3 is 15 amino acids long. The CDR3 region is CSARDDGPGGVEQFF. In DNA, the CDR3 is TGCAGTGCTAGAGATGATGGGCCAGGCGGGGTTGAGCAGTTCTTC.

The chain links TRBV20-1 to TRBJ2-3, with unresolved D. Looked up from germline, CDR1 is DFQATT and CDR2 is SNEGSKA (reference sequence). This CDR3 region has 12 residues. The chain's CDR3 is CLSGQNQNTQYF. The DNA of the CDR3 is TGCCTATCCGGCCAAAACCAGAATACGCAGTATTTT.

This chain uses TRBV6-6 with TRBJ1-1; D is unresolved. The germline V gene encodes CDR1 MNHNY and CDR2 SVGAGI (reference sequence). The germline V and J ends were trimmed by 1 base and 6 bases, with 12 bases remaining between them. The CDR3 has 14 residues. This chain's CDR3 is CASSYFTSGAEAFF. CDR3 in DNA: TGTGCCAGCAGTTACTTCACATCAGGAGCTGAAGCTTTCTTT.

This chain uses TRBV20-1 with TRBJ1-2, with D possibly being TRBD1 (5 bases). The CDR3 is 11 amino acids. CDR1 DFQATT and CDR2 SNEGSKA come from the germline V gene (reference sequence). Trimming cost V 0 bases and J 12 bases, with 11 bases left between them. CDR3 DNA sequence: TGCAGTGCTAGAGATGGGGGGATGGACACCTTC. Translated, it gives CSARDGGMDTF.

This clonotype was seen a handful of times. This chain joins TRBV11-2 and TRBJ2-1; TRBD1 matches 9 bases. The germline gives CDR1 SGHAT, CDR2 FQNNGV. V was pared by 5 bases and J by 7 bases, with 6 bases of the junction left unmatched. There are 14 residues in the CDR3. CDR3 in DNA: TGTGCCAGCAGCCAGGACAGGGGTACGAATGAGCAGTTCTTC. Protein: CASSQDRGTNEQFF.

The rearrangement links TRBV7-8 to TRBJ2-3, with a weak D call TRBD2 (6 bases). Trimming cost V 3 bases and J 7 bases, with 14 bases left between them. The germline CDR1 and CDR2 sequences are SGHVS and FQNEAQ. The CDR3 consists of 14 residues. The CDR3 sequence is CASSFDTSSYTQYF. Written as DNA, the CDR3 is TGTGCCAGCAGCTTCGACACTAGCAGTTATACGCAGTATTTT.

This chain joins TRBV4-3 and TRBJ2-6; D remains unclear. The germline V and J ends were trimmed by 4 bases and 1 base, with 11 bases remaining between them. This CDR3 region has 16 residues. CDR1 and CDR2 (germline): LGHNA, YSLEER. The CDR3 DNA sequence: TGCGCCAGCAGCCCGAGTTCCAATTCTGGGGCCAACGTCCTGACTTTC. It yields the protein CASSPSSNSGANVLTF.

The sample holds one count of this clonotype. The J gene is TRBJ2-7, the V gene TRBV20-1, with a tentative D call TRBD2 (5 bases). Trimming took off 3 bases at V and 2 bases at J, with 17 bases between the two ends. This CDR3 region has 15 residues. The V gene's germline CDR1 is DFQATT and CDR2 SNEGSKA (reference sequence). CDR3 sequence reads: CSASPSSPEAYEQYV. CDR3 DNA: TGCAGTGCTAGCCCTTCCAGTCCGGAGGCCTACGAGCAGTACGTC.

The V gene is TRBV3-1, the J gene TRBJ1-1; D gene ambiguous. Germline CDR1 and CDR2: LGHDT and YNNKEL (reference sequence). This CDR3 spans 12 amino acids. V lost 4 bases and J 5 bases, leaving 8 bases between the germline ends. The DNA of the CDR3 is TGTGCCAGCAGCCTGAGGGAAACTGAAGCTTTCTTT. Translation: CASSLRETEAFF. The variable domain in full, with the rest retrieved from reference TRBV3-1 and TRBJ1-1, is DTAVSQTPKYLVTQMGNDKSIKCEQNLGHDTMYWYKQDSKKFLKIMFSYNNKELIINETVPNRFSPKSPDKAHLNLHINSLELGDSAVYFCASSLRETEAFFGQGTRLTVV.